Below, 13 T cell receptor beta chains from the same sample are listed, as sequenced in a study of CD8+ T cells in alopecia areata. Extracted RNA was reverse transcribed into cDNA, the sequencing template. Using immunoSEQ multiplex PCR, the repertoire was profiled, and TCRdb retains in-frame clones only, with some absent. The sample comprises 150,000 to 200,000 clones, approximately 65% of which are singletons, and roughly 11% rests with the top ten. This specimen consisted of CD8+ T cells sorted from blood, obtained at week 0. These receptors all stem from a human donor with alopecia areata.

The J gene is TRBJ2-1, the V gene TRBV4-1; D uncertain. This CDR3 contains 16 residues. V was clipped by 1 base and J by 8 bases, with 18 bases between them. CDR1 and CDR2 from the germline V gene are MGHRA and YSYEKL. The CDR3 here is CASSQGGSALADEQFF. CDR3 bases: TGCGCCAGCAGCCAAGGCGGCTCGGCCCTGGCCGATGAGCAGTTCTTC.

A note on this clone: Other DNA sequences in this specimen translate into the identical CDR3. As DNA, the CDR3 is TGCAGCGTGGTGACAGGGAACACTGAAGCTTTCTTT. Its protein product is CSVVTGNTEAFF. The V gene is TRBV29-1, the J gene TRBJ1-1; D is perhaps TRBD1 (6 bases). CDR3 size: 12 residues. The ends were cut back, 6 bases at V and 1 base at J, with 9 bases in the middle. Germline CDR1 SQVTM, CDR2 ANQGSEA.

CDR3 protein: CSVEVPGLIAGQYETQYF. CDR3 in DNA: TGCAGCGTTGAAGTCCCCGGTTTAATAGCGGGGCAATATGAGACCCAGTACTTC. V usage is TRBV29-1 and J usage is TRBJ2-5, with 8 bases fitting TRBD2. The CDR3 sequence is 18 residues long. Per the germline V gene, CDR1 is SQVTM and CDR2 is ANQGSEA. V lost 1 base and J lost 5; bases outside the gene matches: 18.

This clone was found a few times. This chain connects TRBV19 to TRBJ1-5, with D uncertain. The CDR3 has 13 residues. V shed 7 bases and J shed 0 bases, with 7 bases lying between them. CDR1 is LNHDA, CDR2 SQIVND, per germline (reference sequence). CDR3 amino acids: CASTPYSNQPQHF. The CDR3 DNA is TGTGCCAGTACCCCATATAGCAATCAGCCCCAGCATTTT.

The gene calls are TRBV11-3 and TRBJ2-3; 9 bases agree with TRBD1. Trimming took 6 bases from V and 0 from J; bases not matched to a gene: 4. Germline CDR1 reads SGHNT; CDR2 reads YENEEA. The CDR3 runs to 15 residues. The CDR3 coding sequence is TGTGCCAGCAGTCCCGGGACAGGGAGCACAGATACGCAGTATTTT. It specifies CASSPGTGSTDTQYF.

This clone was recorded only once. The chain employs TRBV6-4 and TRBJ1-2, with D possibly matching TRBD1 (5 bases). Trimming shortened V by 6 bases and J by 6 bases, and 14 bases separated the two germline ends. CDR1 and CDR2 (germline): MRHNA, SNTAGT. This CDR3 spans 13 amino acids. DNA for the CDR3: TGTGCCAGCAGGGATCGGTTACAGGATGGCTACACCTTC. This gives the protein CASRDRLQDGYTF.

The chain couples TRBV4-1 to TRBJ2-5; TRBD1 agrees at 7 bases. Per the germline V gene, CDR1 is MGHRA and CDR2 is YSYEKL. This CDR3 contains 17 residues. The V segment lost 0 bases and the J segment 2 bases; nucleotides outside the gene matches: 9. The DNA of the CDR3 is TGCGCCAGCAGCCAAGATCCGGGGACAGTTATACAAGAGACCCAGTACTTC. As protein: CASSQDPGTVIQETQYF.

The chain couples TRBV18 to TRBJ1-5; D call uncertain. The CDR3 is 14 residues long. Per the germline V gene, CDR1 is KGHSH and CDR2 is LQKENI. Trimming removed 4 bases from V and 1 base from J, with 8 bases in between. The DNA of the CDR3 is TGTGCCAGCTCACTGGGGAGGAGCAATCAGCCCCAGCATTTT. As protein: CASSLGRSNQPQHF.

CDR3 residues: CAWSVWDSDSYGYTF. The CDR3 nucleotides read TGTGCCTGGAGTGTATGGGACAGTGATAGCTATGGCTACACCTTC. The V and J genes are TRBV30 and TRBJ1-2; 7 positions match TRBD1. Trimming cost V 0 bases and J 4 bases; bases outside gene matches: 8. CDR3 size: 15 residues. In germline, CDR1 is GTSNPN, CDR2 SVGIG (reference sequence).

This clone is a singleton in its sample. The CDR3 spells CASFGTYGYTF. The CDR3 bases are TGTGCCAGCTTTGGGACCTATGGCTACACCTTC. J is TRBJ1-2 and V is TRBV27; a weak D match, TRBD1 (5 bases). Germline CDR1 MNHEY, CDR2 SMNVEV (reference sequence). V was pared by 8 bases and J by 4 bases, with 8 bases between. The length of the CDR3 is 11 residues.

This clone has a handful of counts. The chain carries TRBV30 and TRBJ1-5, with D unclear. V was pared by 1 base and J by 0 bases, with 7 bases between. This CDR3 is built from 14 residues. Germline loops: CDR1 GTSNPN, CDR2 SVGIG (reference sequence). The CDR3 sequence is CAWSGTASNQPQHF. The CDR3 DNA reads as TGTGCCTGGAGTGGCACAGCTAGCAATCAGCCCCAGCATTTT.

V and J are TRBV7-9 and TRBJ2-7, with D perhaps TRBD1 (6 bases). The CDR3 is 12 amino acids. V dropped 3 bases and J dropped 4 bases, with 7 bases sitting between them. Germline CDR1 and CDR2: SEHNR and FQNEAQ (reference sequence). CDR3 sequence (DNA): TGTGCCAGCAGCTTTAGGGGGTACGAGCAGTACTTC. This encodes CASSFRGYEQYF.

This chain connects TRBV7-9 to TRBJ1-5; no clear D. CDR1 SEHNR and CDR2 FQNEAQ come from the germline V gene (reference sequence). Trimming stripped 1 base from V and 4 bases from J, with 17 bases between. The CDR3 is 17 amino acids. Written as DNA, the CDR3 is TGTGCCAGCAGCTTAGATCGAGGTGGGCGATTGAATCAGCCCCAGCATTTT. Protein product: CASSLDRGGRLNQPQHF.